These 3 T cell receptor beta chains share one sample of origin, sequenced in a study of tissue T cells after allogeneic stem cell transplantation (dated by TCRdb to between 2022 and 2023). The sample's time point label, decoded: mouse harvest day 14 after allogeneic transplant. Each mouse graft consisted of 10^7 T-cell-depleted bone marrow cells plus 10^6 splenic CD5+ T cells and was given by tail vein injection. To prepare the library, the immunoSEQ multiplex PCR assay was applied. Held by TCRdb, this immuneACCESS table contains in-frame sequences only and omits some clones. Under half of the omission traces to an unresolved V gene where checked; the cause of the rest is unknown. A total of just over 3,000 clones appear in this sample, under 45% of them only once. Of the sample, roughly 30% falls within the top ten clones. The specimen sequenced was gut tissue. Receptors were obtained from a female BALB/c mouse given C57BL/6 T cells with graft-versus-host disease after an allogeneic hematopoietic cell transplant.

As concerns this clone: Germline and genes: mouse. The read terminates 1 residue before the CDR3 end, so the remaining end is supplied by the germline J gene. The chain combines TRBV26 with TRBJ2-2; D possibly corresponds to TRBD1 (6 bases). CDR1 is KGHPV and CDR2 is FQNQEV in the germline V gene (reference sequence). The CDR3 runs 14 residues. With 4 bases removed from V and 2 bases from J, the gap between germline ends came to 8 bases. The CDR3 here is CASSRGHNTGQLYF. CDR3 bases read: TGTGCCAGCAGTCGGGGACATAACACCGGGCAGCTCTAC.

With regard to this clone: The junction shows a germline mismatch at one end, possibly a read error. Gene names refer to mouse genes. The CDR3 is cut off 1 residue early in the read; its end comes from the germline J gene. This chain connects TRBV4 to TRBJ2-4; D is ambiguous. Germline CDR1 reads LGHDT; CDR2 reads YNNKQL (reference sequence). This CDR3 spans 12 amino acids. CDR3 protein: CAGSLHKNTLYF. The CDR3 DNA, read in part, is TGTGCCGGCAGCTTACACAAAAACACCTTGTAC.

This clone is medium-sized by share. Any gene name here is a mouse gene name. With the read ending 1 residue before the CDR3 end, the germline J gene is used to fill in that end. The genes are TRBV12-2 and TRBJ2-3; 8 nucleotides line up with TRBD1. There are 13 residues in the CDR3. Germline V gives CDR1 SGHLS, CDR2 HYDKME. Trimming cost V 3 bases and J 5 bases; bases outside gene matches: 3. CDR3 sequence: CASSLQGEETLYF. The CDR3 DNA, read in part, is TGTGCCAGCTCTTTACAGGGGGAAGAAACGCTGTAT.